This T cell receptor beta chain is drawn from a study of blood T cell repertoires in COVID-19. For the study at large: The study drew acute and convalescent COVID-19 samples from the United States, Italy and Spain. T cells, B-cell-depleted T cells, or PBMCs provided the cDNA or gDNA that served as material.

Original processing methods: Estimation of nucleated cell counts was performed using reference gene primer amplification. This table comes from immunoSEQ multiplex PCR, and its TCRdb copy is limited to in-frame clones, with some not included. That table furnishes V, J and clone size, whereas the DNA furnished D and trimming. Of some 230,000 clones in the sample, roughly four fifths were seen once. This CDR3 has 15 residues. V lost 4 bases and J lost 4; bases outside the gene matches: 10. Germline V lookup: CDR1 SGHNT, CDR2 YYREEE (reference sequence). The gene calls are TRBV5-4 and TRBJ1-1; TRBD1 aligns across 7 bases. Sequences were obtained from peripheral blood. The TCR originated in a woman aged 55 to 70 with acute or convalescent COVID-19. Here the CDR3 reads CASSGNRGRGTEAFF. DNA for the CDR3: TGTGCCAGCAGCGGAAACAGGGGTCGTGGCACTGAAGCTTTCTTT.